The 32 T cell receptor beta chains below come from one sample, sequenced in a study of cytomegalovirus exposure and HLA in healthy donors. Primers included in the PCR were 60 Vbeta and 13 Jbeta primers. The method was immunoSEQ multiplex PCR; TCRdb's version includes in-frame clones alone and lacks a portion of them. The data hold about 160,000 clones, with around 76% observed a single time. Sequences were obtained from PBMCs. Source of these receptors: a girl aged 5-17 years in good health and CMV-seropositive.

Only one count was recorded for this clone. This chain joins TRBV9 and TRBJ2-7; possibly TRBD1 for D (5 bases). Between the trimmed V and J ends, which lost 0 bases and 2 bases, there was a span of 12 bases. The V gene's germline CDR1 is SGDLS and CDR2 YYNGEE. CDR3 size: 15 residues. The CDR3 sequence: CASSVAETATYEQYF. The CDR3, as DNA: TGTGCCAGCAGCGTAGCTGAGACAGCTACCTACGAGCAGTACTTC.

The chain uses TRBV4-1 and TRBJ1-1, with 7 bases lining up with TRBD1. The V gene's germline CDR1 is MGHRA and CDR2 YSYEKL. This CDR3 has 15 amino acids. Germline trimming cut 4 bases from V and 3 bases from J; bases unmatched to any gene: 8. The CDR3 protein is CASSRSTGRYTEAFF. The CDR3 DNA is TGCGCCAGCAGCCGCTCGACAGGGAGATACACTGAAGCTTTCTTT.

The genes are TRBV4-1 and TRBJ1-2; 8 nucleotides line up with TRBD1. Germline assignment: CDR1 MGHRA and CDR2 YSYEKL. The CDR3 covers 11 residues. V shed 4 bases and J 8 bases; nucleotides not matched to a gene: 0. CDR3 amino acids: CASSRDRGYTF. The CDR3 nucleotides are TGCGCCAGCAGCCGGGACAGGGGCTACACCTTC.

The chain is built from TRBV30 and TRBJ1-1, with D unresolved. Trimming cost V 0 bases and J 4 bases, with 9 bases left between them. The CDR3 contains 13 residues. Germline CDR1 reads GTSNPN; CDR2 reads SVGIG (reference sequence). The CDR3 DNA sequence: TGTGCCTGGAGTGTATTCCACAGCACTGAAGCTTTCTTT. Its translation: CAWSVFHSTEAFF. Variable domain in full (rest from reference TRBV30 and TRBJ1-1): SQTIHQWPATLVQPVGSPLSLECTVEGTSNPNLYWYRQAAGRGLQLLFYSVGIGQISSEVPQNLSASRPQDRQFILSSKKLLLSDSGFYLCAWSVFHSTEAFFGQGTRLTVV.

This clone was seen only once. V and J are TRBV28 and TRBJ2-6, with no clear D. The CDR3 is made up of 16 amino acids. V shed 4 bases and J shed 0 bases, with 10 bases lying between them. The germline V gene encodes CDR1 MDHEN and CDR2 SYDVKM. Here the CDR3 reads CASSYGLPSGANVLTF. The CDR3, as DNA: TGTGCCAGCAGTTATGGGCTACCCTCTGGGGCCAACGTCCTGACTTTC.

The genes are TRBV10-3 and TRBJ2-4, with 7 positions matching TRBD1. The CDR3 consists of 15 residues. Trimming removed 0 bases from V and 11 bases from J; junction bases left unmatched: 10. The V gene's germline CDR1 is ENHRY and CDR2 SYGVKD. DNA of the CDR3: TGTGCCATCAGTGAGTCGAGGGACAGAGGGGGAGTTCAGTACTTC. Its protein is CAISESRDRGGVQYF.

This clone came up a few times. This chain links TRBV5-4 with TRBJ1-5, with D hard to call. This CDR3 contains 12 residues. Germline CDR1 reads SGHNT; CDR2 reads YYREEE (reference sequence). Trimming took 1 base from V and 7 from J, leaving 6 bases between them. The CDR3 DNA follows: TGTGCCAGCAGCTTGCGAGGACAGCCCCAGCATTTT. Amino acids: CASSLRGQPQHF.

The chain is built from TRBV27 and TRBJ1-4, with D tentatively TRBD1 (5 bases). Germline CDR1 and CDR2: MNHEY and SMNVEV (reference sequence). The CDR3 length is 16 residues. Trimming took 6 bases from V and 5 from J, leaving 19 bases between them. CDR3 in amino acids: CASRPLDSSENEKLFF. The DNA of the CDR3 is TGTGCCAGCAGACCACTCGACAGTAGTGAAAATGAAAAACTGTTTTTT.

The rearrangement uses TRBV15 and TRBJ2-3, with TRBD2 matching 11 bases. The ends lost 2 bases at V and 6 bases at J; junction bases unmatched: 4. The CDR3 extends over 15 amino acids. Germline lookup yields CDR1 LNHNV and CDR2 YYDKDF (reference sequence). DNA of the CDR3: TGTGCCACCAGCAGATTCCTAGCGGGAGGCGATACGCAGTATTTT. Translation gives CATSRFLAGGDTQYF. Full variable domain (rest looked up from reference TRBV15 and TRBJ2-3): DAMVIQNPRYQVTQFGKPVTLSCSQTLNHNVMYWYQQKSSQAPKLLFHYYDKDFNNEADTPDNFQSRRPNTSFCFLDIRSPGLGDTAMYLCATSRFLAGGDTQYFGPGTRLTVL.

This clone was picked up a small number of times. V and J are TRBV5-1 and TRBJ2-1, with 11 positions matching TRBD2. V dropped 4 bases and J dropped 4; count of bases not matched to a gene: 4. The CDR3 sequence is 15 residues long. CDR1 and CDR2 from the germline V gene are SGHRS and YFSETQ. CDR3 amino acids: CASSPGLADYNEQFF. The CDR3 bases are TGCGCCAGCAGCCCGGGACTAGCGGATTACAATGAGCAGTTCTTC. Looking up the rest from reference TRBV5-1 and TRBJ2-1 gives the full variable domain: KAGVTQTPRYLIKTRGQQVTLSCSPISGHRSVSWYQQTPGQGLQFLFEYFSETQRNKGNFPGRFSGRQFSNSRSEMNVSTLELGDSALYLCASSPGLADYNEQFFGPGTRLTVL.

DNA of the CDR3: TGTGCCAGTAGCCTCCCCGAACTTTACGAGCAGTACTTC. Translating it yields CASSLPELYEQYF. This chain connects TRBV2 to TRBJ2-7; D ambiguous. There are 13 residues in the CDR3. Germline V gene data show CDR1 as SNHLY and CDR2 as FYNNEI. V lost 9 bases and J lost 4, with 16 bases in between. The full variable domain, in which reference TRBV2 and TRBJ2-7 provide the parts outside the CDR3, is EPEVTQTPSHQVTQMGQEVILRCVPISNHLYFYWYRQILGQKVEFLVSFYNNEISEKSEIFDDQFSVERPDGSNFTLKIRSTKLEDSAMYFCASSLPELYEQYFGPGTRLTVT.

This clone has just one count. The J gene is TRBJ1-1, the V gene TRBV5-1; TRBD1 aligns across 8 bases. Germline-derived CDR1 and CDR2 are SGHRS and YFSETQ. The CDR3 is made up of 14 amino acids. Losses at the gene ends were 3 bases for V and 6 bases for J; bases not matched to a gene: 7. CDR3 nucleotide sequence: TGCGCCAGCAGCTCTGGACAGGGTCCGCCTGAAGCTTTCTTT. Translating gives CASSSGQGPPEAFF.

The chain recombines TRBV6-5 with TRBJ2-7; weak D call: TRBD2 (6 bases). The CDR3 is 14 residues long. V was clipped by 5 bases and J by 3 bases, with 14 bases between them. Germline lookup yields CDR1 MNHEY and CDR2 SVGAGI. CDR3 nucleotide sequence: TGTGCCAGCAGTGGCGGACGGGGGAACTACGAGCAGTACTTC. Translated: CASSGGRGNYEQYF.

This chain uses TRBV7-2 with TRBJ2-5, with 10 positions matching TRBD2. CDR1 SGHTA and CDR2 FQGNSA come from the germline V gene. Trimming at V came to 2 bases and at J to 2 bases, leaving 5 bases not matched to a gene. CDR3 length equals 16 residues. CDR3 amino acids: CASSLSASGGQETQYF. The CDR3 bases are TGTGCCAGCAGCTTATCGGCTAGCGGGGGACAAGAGACCCAGTACTTC. Using reference TRBV7-2 and TRBJ2-5 for the parts outside the CDR3, the full variable domain is GAGVSQSPSNKVTEKGKDVELRCDPISGHTALYWYRQSLGQGLEFLIYFQGNSAPDKSGLPSDRFSAERTGGSVSTLTIQRTQQEDSAVYLCASSLSASGGQETQYFGPGTRLLVL.

This clone was seen only a few times. V gene TRBV30 combines with J gene TRBJ2-7; D is unresolved. With 5 bases removed from V and 0 bases from J, the gap between germline ends came to 17 bases. The CDR3 is 15 residues long. Per germline, CDR1 GTSNPN and CDR2 SVGIG (reference sequence). The CDR3 DNA reads as TGTGCCTGGGGTTCTTTGAGCCTGATCTCCTACGAGCAGTACTTC. Encoded protein: CAWGSLSLISYEQYF.

The rearrangement joins TRBV27 to TRBJ2-5, with 14 positions matching TRBD2. The CDR3 is 17 residues long. With 4 bases clipped from V and 6 bases from J, the junction kept 10 bases outside the gene matches. CDR1 and CDR2 (germline): MNHEY, SMNVEV (reference sequence). The CDR3 reads CASSSGLAGVFRKTQYF. The CDR3 DNA reads as TGTGCCAGCAGTTCGGGACTAGCGGGAGTCTTTAGAAAGACCCAGTACTTC.

The rearrangement joins TRBV19 to TRBJ2-7, with TRBD2 as a possible D gene (6 bases). Germline V gives CDR1 LNHDA, CDR2 SQIVND (reference sequence). V lost 1 base and J 2 bases, leaving 12 bases between the germline ends. The CDR3 is made up of 15 amino acids. The CDR3, as DNA: TGTGCCAGTAGTATAGGAGGAGGGGAAGCCTACGAGCAGTACTTC. Translation gives CASSIGGGEAYEQYF.

The chain recombines TRBV30 with TRBJ2-7, with D hard to call. The CDR3 extends over 11 amino acids. Germline CDR1 is GTSNPN and CDR2 is SVGIG (reference sequence). The V end was cut by 1 base, the J end by 5 bases, with 6 bases between. The CDR3 here is CAWSAADEQYF. CDR3 nucleotide sequence: TGTGCCTGGAGTGCGGCGGACGAGCAGTACTTC.

The J gene is TRBJ1-1, the V gene TRBV18, with TRBD1 matching over 8 bases. This CDR3 spans 15 amino acids. Germline CDR1 reads KGHSH; CDR2 reads LQKENI. J lost 6 bases, V lost 6 bases, and 12 bases had no gene match. CDR3 DNA: TGTGCCAGCTCGCCGGAGAGGCAGGGGGCCTCTGAAGCTTTCTTT. This sequence encodes CASSPERQGASEAFF.

The chain links TRBV19 to TRBJ1-5, with a possible D match to TRBD1 (5 bases). This CDR3 spans 14 amino acids. V was shortened by 6 bases and J by 3 bases, with 12 bases between the two germline ends. Germline CDR1 reads LNHDA; CDR2 reads SQIVND (reference sequence). The CDR3 DNA reads TGTGCCAGTAGCCATGACAGTGACAATCAGCCCCAGCATTTT. Its translation: CASSHDSDNQPQHF.

The gene calls are TRBV6-1 and TRBJ2-7; D not certain. The V end lost 2 bases, the J end lost 3 bases, and 8 bases lay between the germline ends. The CDR3 sequence is 13 residues long. Germline CDR1 and CDR2: MNHNS and SASEGT. The CDR3 bases are TGTGCCAGCAGTGAACCACAGAACTACGAGCAGTACTTC. Encoded protein: CASSEPQNYEQYF.

This chain connects TRBV27 to TRBJ2-1; TRBD2 matches 13 bases. V gave up 10 bases and J gave up 6 bases; unmatched junction bases: 12. CDR1 MNHEY and CDR2 SMNVEV come from the germline V gene (reference sequence). This CDR3 is built from 16 residues. The CDR3 reads CATRTSGGIRFNEQFF. The CDR3 coding sequence is TGTGCCACAAGGACTAGCGGGGGAATCAGGTTCAATGAGCAGTTCTTC.

The chain uses TRBV28 and TRBJ2-7; weak D call: TRBD2 (6 bases). The CDR3 length is 13 residues. The ends were cut back, 6 bases at V and 3 bases at J, with 12 bases in the middle. Germline V gene data show CDR1 as MDHEN and CDR2 as SYDVKM. The CDR3 here is CASSQSGFYEQYF. The CDR3 DNA is TGTGCCAGCAGCCAAAGCGGGTTCTACGAGCAGTACTTC.

The chain employs TRBV7-6 and TRBJ2-1; 10 bases match TRBD2. Losses at the gene ends were 4 bases for V and 5 bases for J; bases not matched to a gene: 11. The CDR3 covers 17 residues. The germline V gene encodes CDR1 SGHVS and CDR2 FNYEAQ. This CDR3 reads CASSSLAGAPPHNEQFF. In DNA form, the CDR3 reads TGTGCCAGCAGCTCCCTAGCGGGGGCTCCCCCACACAATGAGCAGTTCTTC.

This clone was observed a few times. The chain uses TRBV28 and TRBJ1-1; D remains unclear. From germline, CDR1 is MDHEN and CDR2 SYDVKM. V was pared by 5 bases and J by 8 bases, with 12 bases between. The CDR3 runs 12 residues. The chain's CDR3 is CASSLVFAEAFF. CDR3 DNA: TGTGCCAGCAGTCTAGTCTTTGCGGAAGCTTTCTTT.

This chain connects TRBV29-1 to TRBJ2-7; D is perhaps TRBD1 (6 bases). The V gene's germline CDR1 is SQVTM and CDR2 ANQGSEA. This CDR3 has 12 amino acids. V gave up 3 bases and J gave up 2 bases, with 8 bases separating them. CDR3 region: CSVEDSAYEQYF. DNA for the CDR3: TGCAGCGTTGAGGACAGCGCCTACGAGCAGTACTTC.

The chain joins TRBV6-1 to TRBJ2-7; D perhaps matches TRBD1 (5 bases). The CDR3 has 15 residues. CDR1 is MNHNS and CDR2 is SASEGT in the germline V gene. V lost 1 base and J 0 bases, leaving 10 bases between the germline ends. This CDR3 is CASSEGLGPSYEQYF. CDR3 bases: TGTGCCAGCAGTGAAGGGTTGGGGCCCTCCTACGAGCAGTACTTC.

The V and J genes are TRBV27 and TRBJ2-3; 7 nucleotides line up with TRBD2. J gave up 5 bases and V 5 bases, and 10 bases lay outside the gene matches. This CDR3 has 15 residues. CDR1 and CDR2 (germline): MNHEY, SMNVEV (reference sequence). The CDR3 DNA is TGTGCCAGCAGTCCTCTTGCGGGGGTAATAGATACGCAGTATTTT. It codes for CASSPLAGVIDTQYF.

The chain employs TRBV13 and TRBJ2-3; 8 bases map to TRBD1. Germline V gene sequence: CDR1 PRHDT, CDR2 FYEKMQ (reference sequence). With 5 bases clipped from V and 6 bases from J, the junction kept 10 bases outside the gene matches. The length of the CDR3 is 15 residues. CDR3 bases: TGTGCCAGCAGCGAAGGACAGGGATCAGGGGATACGCAGTATTTT. It is translated as CASSEGQGSGDTQYF.

This clone was seen a handful of times. The V gene is TRBV5-1, the J gene TRBJ2-1; the match to TRBD1 covers 8 bases. The trim removed 0 bases at V and 8 bases at J, leaving 7 bases unmatched. CDR1 is SGHRS and CDR2 is YFSETQ in the germline V gene. The CDR3 sequence is 15 residues long. The CDR3 DNA is TGCGCCAGCAGCTTGGGGCAGGGGGCAGTTGATGAGCAGTTCTTC. Encoded protein: CASSLGQGAVDEQFF.

V is TRBV30 and J is TRBJ1-5; 10 nucleotides agree with TRBD1. Per the germline V gene, CDR1 is GTSNPN and CDR2 is SVGIG (reference sequence). This CDR3 contains 13 residues. V lost 5 bases and J lost 7; bases outside the gene matches: 5. This chain's CDR3 is CAWETGGGQPQHF. The CDR3 DNA follows: TGTGCCTGGGAGACAGGGGGCGGACAGCCCCAGCATTTT. Full variable domain (remainder filled in from reference TRBV30 and TRBJ1-5): SQTIHQWPATLVQPVGSPLSLECTVEGTSNPNLYWYRQAAGRGLQLLFYSVGIGQISSEVPQNLSASRPQDRQFILSSKKLLLSDSGFYLCAWETGGGQPQHFGDGTRLSIL.

The chain uses TRBV30 and TRBJ1-1; D not resolved. This CDR3 is built from 13 residues. CDR1 is GTSNPN, CDR2 SVGIG, per germline (reference sequence). V lost 5 bases and J 4 bases, leaving 14 bases between the germline ends. The CDR3 bases are TGTGCCTGGTCGGAGGAATTGGCCACTGAAGCTTTCTTT. It codes for CAWSEELATEAFF.